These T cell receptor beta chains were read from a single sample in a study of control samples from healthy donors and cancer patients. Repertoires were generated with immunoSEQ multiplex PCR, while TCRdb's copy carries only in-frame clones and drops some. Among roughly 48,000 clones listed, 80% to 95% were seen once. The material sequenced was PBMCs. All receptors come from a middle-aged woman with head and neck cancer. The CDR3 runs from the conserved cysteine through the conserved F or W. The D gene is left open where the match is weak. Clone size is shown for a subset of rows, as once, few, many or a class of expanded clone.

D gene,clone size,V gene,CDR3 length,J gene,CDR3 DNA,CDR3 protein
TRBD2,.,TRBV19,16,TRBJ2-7,TGTGCCAGTAGTAAGGGGACTAGCGTCGATTCCTACGAGCAGTACTTC,CASSKGTSVDSYEQYF
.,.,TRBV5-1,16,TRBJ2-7,TGCGCCAGCCGAACATACATAGGTAGTATGTCCCACGAGCAGTACTTC,CASRTYIGSMSHEQYF
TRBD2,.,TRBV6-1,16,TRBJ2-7,TGTGCCAGCAGTGAGGGACTAGCTGCTGGATACTACGAGCAGTACTTC,CASSEGLAAGYYEQYF
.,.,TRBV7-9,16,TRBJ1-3,TGTGCCAGCAGCTTAGGACAGGCTCCCTCTGGAAACACCATATATTTT,CASSLGQAPSGNTIYF
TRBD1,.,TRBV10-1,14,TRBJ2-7,TGCGCCAGCGGGGGACAGAGGAGCTCCTACGAGCAGTACTTC,CASGGQRSSYEQYF
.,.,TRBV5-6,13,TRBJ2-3,TGTGCCAGCAGCTTGCTCAGCACAGATACGCAGTATTTT,CASSLLSTDTQYF
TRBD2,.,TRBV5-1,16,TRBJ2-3,TGCGCCAGCAGCTCCAAACTAGCGGGAGTAACAGATACGCAGTATTTT,CASSSKLAGVTDTQYF
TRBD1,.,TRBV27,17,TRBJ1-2,TGTGCCAGCAGTATGCTAGGGACAGGTCGGGTTAACTATGGCTACACCTTC,CASSMLGTGRVNYGYTF
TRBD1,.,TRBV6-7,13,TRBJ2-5,TGTGCCAGCAGCAACGACAGGGGGGAGACCCAGTACTTC,CASSNDRGETQYF
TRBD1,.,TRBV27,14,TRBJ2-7,TGTGCCAGCAGTTCACAGGGGGCCAACTACGAGCAGTACTTC,CASSSQGANYEQYF
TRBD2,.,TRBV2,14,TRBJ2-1,TGTGCCAGCAGTGGGACTAGCGGGGGGAATGAGCAGTTCTTC,CASSGTSGGNEQFF
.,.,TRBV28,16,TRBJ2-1,TGTGCCAGCAGTGGATCTTGGGGGAGGTTGAACAATGAGCAGTTCTTC,CASSGSWGRLNNEQFF
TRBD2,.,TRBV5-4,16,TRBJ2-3,TGTGCCAGCAGCTCGGGACTAGCGGGGAGCACAGATACGCAGTATTTT,CASSSGLAGSTDTQYF
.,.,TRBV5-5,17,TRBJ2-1,TGTGCCAGCAGCTTGGCGGAGCGGAGAGGGGGCTACAATGAGCAGTTCTTC,CASSLAERRGGYNEQFF
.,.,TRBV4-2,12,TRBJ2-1,TGTGCCAGCAGCCAAGGGGGTGTGGGGCAGTTCTTC,CASSQGGVGQFF
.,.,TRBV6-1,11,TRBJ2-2,TGTGCCAGCAGTGAATTTACAGGCTGGTTTTTT,CASSEFTGWFF
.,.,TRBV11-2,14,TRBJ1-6,TGTGCCAGCAGCTTAGAAGGGGTCGGTTCACCCCTCCACTTT,CASSLEGVGSPLHF
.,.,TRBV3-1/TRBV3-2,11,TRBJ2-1,TGTGCCAGCAGCCTTTCTCATGAGCAGTTCTTC,CASSLSHEQFF
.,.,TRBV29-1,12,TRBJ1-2,TGCAGCGTGACAGTGGTTGACTATGGCTACACCTTC,CSVTVVDYGYTF
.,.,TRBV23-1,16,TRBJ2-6,TGCGCCAGCAGCAACCCCGAGGCAACTGGGGCCAACGTCCTGACTTTC,CASSNPEATGANVLTF
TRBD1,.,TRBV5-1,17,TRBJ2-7,TGCGCCAGCAGCTTGGGGAGAACAGGGGGGTCCGTCTACGAGCAGTACTTC,CASSLGRTGGSVYEQYF
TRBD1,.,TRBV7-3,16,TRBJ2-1,TGTGCCAGCAGCCCCAACCGACAGGGGGGCCCCAATGAGCAGTTCTTC,CASSPNRQGGPNEQFF
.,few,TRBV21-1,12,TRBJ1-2,TGTGCCAGCAGCGTAGATAACTATGGCTACACCTTC,CASSVDNYGYTF
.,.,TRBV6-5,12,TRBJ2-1,TGTGCCAGCAGTTCTAGGAACAATGAGCAGTTCTTC,CASSSRNNEQFF
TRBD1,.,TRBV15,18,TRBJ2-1,TGTGCCACCAGCAGATTAGCCGTTCGGACAGGGTACCGTTATGAGCAGTTCTTC,CATSRLAVRTGYRYEQFF
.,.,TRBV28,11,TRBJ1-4,TGTGGCTGCTCGGACTATGAAAAACTGTTTTTT,CGCSDYEKLFF
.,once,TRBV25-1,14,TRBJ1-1,TGTGCCAGCAGTCCACCGACGGAGGTCACTGAAGCTTTCTTT,CASSPPTEVTEAFF
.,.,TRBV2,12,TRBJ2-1,TGTGCCAGCAGTAAGGGAAAAAATGAGCAGTTCTTC,CASSKGKNEQFF
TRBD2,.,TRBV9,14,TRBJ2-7,TGTGCCAGCAGCAAAGCGGGAGGGGGTGGCGAGCAGTACTTC,CASSKAGGGGEQYF